The 6 T cell receptor beta chains given below trace back to one sample, sequenced in a study of molecular identifiers for immune sequencing clone quantification. TCRdb re-called the PCR reads with MiXCR, one entry per CDR3 protein. Of approximately 500,000 distinct CDR3 sequences in the sample, under 30% were seen once. The sequenced material came from naive CD8+ T cells from blood, with Jurkat cell RNA spiked in. The subset denotes: FACS-sorted CD8+CD4-CCR7+CD45RA+ naive T cells. Every receptor here comes from a human donor in good health. Some libraries in this study had Jurkat cell RNA spiked in.

This clonotype has at least ten counts. This chain uses TRBV29-1 with TRBJ2-7, with a possible D match to TRBD2 (6 bases). The germline V gene has CDR1 SQVTM and CDR2 ANQGSEA. Trimming pared 0 bases from V and 6 bases from J, leaving 15 bases between. The CDR3 covers 14 residues. CDR3 sequence: CSVEDGYGGCEQYF. The CDR3 DNA reads TGCAGCGTTGAAGATGGTTACGGGGGATGCGAGCAGTACTTC.

The sample holds one count of this clonotype. Because the CDR3's place on the DNA is in doubt, the DNA is left out and the CDR3 is given as listed by TCRdb. The chain is built from TRBV12-3 or TRBV12-4 and TRBJ2-6; the table assigns TRBD2, which was not confirmed against the DNA. Including both end residues, the CDR3 is 19 amino acids long. The CDR3 region is CASSFLAGSTSPGAIVLTF.

V usage is TRBV7-9 and J usage is TRBJ2-7, with D possibly TRBD1 on 5 matching bases. V shed 4 bases and J shed 7 bases, with 11 bases lying between them. This CDR3 spans 12 amino acids. The germline CDR1 and CDR2 sequences are SEHNR and FQNEAQ (reference sequence). The CDR3: CASSYGAGEQYF. CDR3 bases: TGTGCCAGCAGCTATGGGGCAGGAGAGCAGTACTTC.

The CDR3 sequence is CAWSGTGTEQYF. As DNA, the CDR3 is TGTGCCTGGAGTGGGACCGGGACCGAGCAGTACTTC. The gene calls are TRBV30 and TRBJ2-7, with D tentatively TRBD1 or TRBD2 (5 bases each). The CDR3 loop spans 12 amino acids. CDR1 and CDR2 (germline): GTSNPN, SVGIG (reference sequence). V was clipped by 1 base and J by 6 bases, with 10 bases between them.

The rearrangement joins TRBV27 to TRBJ2-6, with 8 bases that match TRBD1. J was trimmed by 0 bases and V by 4 bases; bases with no gene match: 8. CDR3 length: 18 residues. Germline CDR1 reads MNHEY; CDR2 reads SMNVEV (reference sequence). CDR3 region: CASSSPGQESSGANVLTF. The CDR3 bases are TGTGCCAGCAGTTCACCGGGACAGGAGAGCTCTGGGGCCAACGTCCTGACTTTC.

The chain links TRBV27 to TRBJ2-1, with D tentatively TRBD2 (5 bases). CDR3 length: 17 residues. Trimming shortened V by 8 bases and J by 8 bases, and 28 bases separated the two germline ends. CDR1 and CDR2 from the germline V gene are MNHEY and SMNVEV (reference sequence). The DNA of the CDR3 is TGTGCCAGCTCCGACCGGCGGGCCCTACTTCCCAGCGATGAGCAGTTCTTC. Amino acid sequence: CASSDRRALLPSDEQFF.